This T cell receptor beta chain was captured by sequencing in a study of blood T cell repertoires in COVID-19. About the research overall: PBMCs, B-cell-depleted T cells, or T cells provided the cDNA or gDNA that made up the material.

This CDR3 has 13 residues. Germline CDR1 ENHRY, CDR2 SYGVKD. V trimming: 8 bases; J trimming: 0 bases; junction bases outside the gene matches: 2. Cohort placement rested on clinical history that participants reported themselves. Produced via immunoSEQ multiplex PCR; TCRdb's table is partial and in-frame only. The data show some 390,000 clones, around 92% seen once. This chain joins TRBV10-3 and TRBJ1-1; TRBD1 agrees at 8 bases. Specimen: PBMCs or T cells enriched from blood (not recorded which). The TCR was taken from a woman in her 30s who had recovered from COVID-19. The CDR3 DNA follows: TGTGCCATCGGGGGACAGGTGAACACTGAAGCTTTCTTT. This encodes CAIGGQVNTEAFF.